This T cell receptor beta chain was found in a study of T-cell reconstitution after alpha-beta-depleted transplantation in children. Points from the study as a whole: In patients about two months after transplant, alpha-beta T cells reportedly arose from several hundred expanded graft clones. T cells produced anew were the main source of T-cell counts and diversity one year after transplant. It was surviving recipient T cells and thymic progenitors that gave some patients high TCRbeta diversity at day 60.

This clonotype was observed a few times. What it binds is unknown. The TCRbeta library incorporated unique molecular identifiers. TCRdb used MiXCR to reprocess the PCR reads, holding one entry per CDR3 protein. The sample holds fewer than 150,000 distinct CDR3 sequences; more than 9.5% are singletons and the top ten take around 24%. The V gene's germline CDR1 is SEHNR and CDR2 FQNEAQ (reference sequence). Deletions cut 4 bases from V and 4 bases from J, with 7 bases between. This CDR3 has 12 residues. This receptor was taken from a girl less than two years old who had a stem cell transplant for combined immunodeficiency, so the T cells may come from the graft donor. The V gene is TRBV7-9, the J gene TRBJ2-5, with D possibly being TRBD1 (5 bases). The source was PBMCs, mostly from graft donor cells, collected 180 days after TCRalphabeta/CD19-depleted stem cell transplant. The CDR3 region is CASSSRAETQYF. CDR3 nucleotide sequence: TGTGCCAGCAGCTCCAGGGCAGAGACCCAGTACTTC.